Listed below are T cell receptor beta chains from one sample, sequenced in a study of Tregs in tolerant kidney transplant recipients. Some clones are missing from TCRdb's copy, which holds only in-frame ones; the method was immunoSEQ multiplex PCR. Seen here are some 110,000 clones, about 90% observed once, and the top ten hold approximately 0.62%. Sequencing was carried out using CD4+ T cells from blood. These receptors all stem from a human donor in good health. Both conserved end residues are part of each CDR3. The D gene is left open where the match is weak. Expanded clones are given a class, and other clones once, few, many or no size at all.

CDR3nt	CDR3aa	j_gene	abundance	d_gene	v_gene	len
TGTGCCAGCAGCCATCTACCGGGACAGAAAGGAACGAACACTGAAGCTTTCTTT	CASSHLPGQKGTNTEAFF	TRBJ1-1	NA	TRBD1	TRBV7-3	18
TGTGCCAGCTCACCGGCTGAGTATGGCTACACCTTC	CASSPAEYGYTF	TRBJ1-2	NA	NA	TRBV18	12
TGTGCCAGTAGTATTGGAGGGTCCTATAGCAATCAGCCCCAGCATTTT	CASSIGGSYSNQPQHF	TRBJ1-5	NA	NA	TRBV19	16
TGCGCCAGCAGTACCGGGACAGGGTGGAGGAACTATGGCTACACCTTC	CASSTGTGWRNYGYTF	TRBJ1-2	NA	TRBD1	TRBV10-2	16
TGTGCCAGCAGCAAACGTAACGGGCACCTCTTAGGCTATGGCTACACCTTC	CASSKRNGHLLGYGYTF	TRBJ1-2	NA	NA	TRBV13	17
TGTGCCAGCAGCGACCGGGCCCCCTACTCTGGGGCCAACGTCCTGACTTTC	CASSDRAPYSGANVLTF	TRBJ2-6	NA	NA	TRBV9	17
TGTGCCAGCAGCTCGTGGACCGCCTCGGCCGAGAAAGAAAAACTGTTTTTT	CASSSWTASAEKEKLFF	TRBJ1-4	NA	NA	TRBV7-9	17
TGTGCCAGCAGCCCCGCCCTGGGGGGGGCAGAGACCCAGTACTTC	CASSPALGGAETQYF	TRBJ2-5	NA	NA	TRBV9	15
TGTGCCAGCAACCCCAACATGGGCGGCCTGGGGGACACCTTC	CASNPNMGGLGDTF	TRBJ1-2	NA	NA	TRBV4-2	14
TGTGCCAGCAGCTCTTCACCCGGGACTGCAACTAATGAAAAACTGTTTTTT	CASSSSPGTATNEKLFF	TRBJ1-4	NA	NA	TRBV11-1	17
TGTGCCAGCAGCGCCGTTTGGGGGGCGCATGGAAACACCATATATTTT	CASSAVWGAHGNTIYF	TRBJ1-3	NA	NA	TRBV7-6	16
TGTGCCAGCTCCCCTTTGGGAGGGCCGTTCCACGAGCAGTACTTC	CASSPLGGPFHEQYF	TRBJ2-7	NA	TRBD2	TRBV18	15
TGTGCCAGCAGTTTGGGGACCGGGACAGGGTGGGACTATGGCTACACCTTC	CASSLGTGTGWDYGYTF	TRBJ1-2	NA	TRBD1	TRBV27	17
TGTGCCAGCAGTAGACAGCGTCCTTTCACAGATACGCAGTATTTT	CASSRQRPFTDTQYF	TRBJ2-3	NA	NA	TRBV2	15
TGTGCCAGCTCACCCAGGGAAACCCACGAGCAGTACTTC	CASSPRETHEQYF	TRBJ2-7	NA	NA	TRBV18	13
TGTGCCAGTACCACTACAGAAGAGTATGGCTACACCTTC	CASTTTEEYGYTF	TRBJ1-2	NA	NA	TRBV19	13
TGCGCCAGCAGCCCCGGCAGGGCCAACAATGAGCAGTTCTTC	CASSPGRANNEQFF	TRBJ2-1	once	NA	TRBV4-1	14
TGTGCCAGTAGTATAGATCAAGGAGGGCCCATGAACACTGAAGCTTTCTTT	CASSIDQGGPMNTEAFF	TRBJ1-1	NA	NA	TRBV19	17
TGTGCCAGCAGCTTAGCGGGGGACAGGGGGCGTTATCAGCCCCAGCATTTT	CASSLAGDRGRYQPQHF	TRBJ1-5	NA	TRBD1	TRBV7-8	17
TGCGCCAGCAGGCCAGGGGTCAATTCACCCCTCCACTTT	CASRPGVNSPLHF	TRBJ1-6	NA	NA	TRBV23-1	13
TGCGCCAGCAGCCCAACCCTGGGACAATATGGCTACACCTTC	CASSPTLGQYGYTF	TRBJ1-2	NA	NA	TRBV5-1	14
TGTGCCAGCAGCTTAGCGACAACCGAGCAGTTCTTC	CASSLATTEQFF	TRBJ2-1	NA	NA	TRBV7-6	12
TGTGCCAGCTCAATCTCTGATGAACTTGAAGCTTTCTTT	CASSISDELEAFF	TRBJ1-1	NA	NA	TRBV18	13
TGTGCCAGCAGCTTGGATCCAGGGGGATCCTACGAGCAGTACTTC	CASSLDPGGSYEQYF	TRBJ2-7	NA	TRBD1	TRBV5-4	15
TGTGCCAGCAGCCAAATACAGGGAGATAGGGAAAAACTGTTTTTT	CASSQIQGDREKLFF	TRBJ1-4	NA	NA	TRBV5-4	15
TGTGCCTGGAGGGGACTCCTGGGACAGGGGGCTGGAAACACCATATATTTT	CAWRGLLGQGAGNTIYF	TRBJ1-3	NA	TRBD1	TRBV30	17
TGCGCCAGCAGCTTACCGACAGGCCAATCCTACAATGAGCAGTTCTTC	CASSLPTGQSYNEQFF	TRBJ2-1	NA	NA	TRBV5-1	16
TGTGCCAGCTCACCTGGTGGGGGAGCGAACACTGAAGCTTTCTTT	CASSPGGGANTEAFF	TRBJ1-1	NA	NA	TRBV18	15
TGCAGCGTGATCGGGACGGACCAAGAGACCCAGTACTTC	CSVIGTDQETQYF	TRBJ2-5	NA	NA	TRBV29-1	13
TGTGCCAGCTCACCAGAAACGAGGGGCACTGAAGCTTTCTTT	CASSPETRGTEAFF	TRBJ1-1	NA	NA	TRBV18	14
TGTGCCAGCAGCGTAGCCCAAACCGTCCAAAGCACAGATACGCAGTATTTT	CASSVAQTVQSTDTQYF	TRBJ2-3	NA	NA	TRBV9	17
TGCGCCAGCAGCCAAGGTAGTAGCGGGGGCCTTCTGTTCTTC	CASSQGSSGGLLFF	TRBJ2-1	NA	TRBD2	TRBV4-1	14
TGTGCCAGCAGTTCTCCCGGGAGAGGGTCCTACAATGAGCAGTTCTTC	CASSSPGRGSYNEQFF	TRBJ2-1	NA	NA	TRBV27	16
TGTGCCAGCAGTTATTCCACTCCCTACTCCTACAATGAGCAGTTCTTC	CASSYSTPYSYNEQFF	TRBJ2-1	NA	NA	TRBV6-6	16
TGTGCCAGCAGCCCGGACCGGGGCGGGAGGGCGGGTGAGCAGTTCTTC	CASSPDRGGRAGEQFF	TRBJ2-1	NA	TRBD2	TRBV5-4	16
TGTGCCAGCAGTGACCCAGGATACAACTATGGCTACACCTTC	CASSDPGYNYGYTF	TRBJ1-2	few	NA	TRBV2	14
TGTGCCAGCAGCGAGGGGTTCACTGAAGCTTTCTTT	CASSEGFTEAFF	TRBJ1-1	NA	NA	TRBV14	12
TGTGCCAGCAGCTTGAGGCGTAACTCCTACGAGCAGTACTTC	CASSLRRNSYEQYF	TRBJ2-7	NA	NA	TRBV5-6	14
TGCGCCAGCAGCTTGGCCCGTGTCGGGGAGCAGTTCTTC	CASSLARVGEQFF	TRBJ2-1	NA	NA	TRBV5-1	13
TGCGCCAGCAGTGGACAGGGCACAGATACGCAGTATTTT	CASSGQGTDTQYF	TRBJ2-3	NA	NA	TRBV10-2	13
TGTGCCAGCAGTTTAAAGGCAGGGAGTCGCACTGAAGCTTTCTTT	CASSLKAGSRTEAFF	TRBJ1-1	once	NA	TRBV27	15
TGTGCCAGCAGTTACGGGGGACTAGGCTACAATGAGCAGTTCTTC	CASSYGGLGYNEQFF	TRBJ2-1	NA	TRBD2	TRBV6-6	15
TGTGCCAGTAGGTCCCGCTCCTACGAGCAGTACTTC	CASRSRSYEQYF	TRBJ2-7	NA	NA	TRBV19	12
TGCGCCAGCAGCCCCGGACAGGGGATGAACACTGAAGCTTTCTTT	CASSPGQGMNTEAFF	TRBJ1-1	NA	TRBD1	TRBV4-1	15